This is a list of T cell receptor beta chains from one sample in a study of cytomegalovirus exposure and HLA in healthy donors. Data came from immunoSEQ multiplex PCR; TCRdb stores just in-frame clones and leaves some out. The data hold 150,000 to 200,000 clones, with 65% to 90% observed a single time. Specimen: PBMCs. The receptors come from a woman aged 18 to 35 in good health and CMV-seronegative. The CDR3 runs from the conserved cysteine through the conserved F or W. D genes are given only for firm matches. Where a row states a size, it is once, few, many or the class of an expanded clone; other rows omit it.

-	TRBV6-5	TRBJ1-5	-	TGTGCCAGCAGTTCACTCGGGTTTTCCGGCAATCAGCCCCAGCATTTT	CASSSLGFSGNQPQHF
TRBD1	TRBV6-5	TRBJ2-7	-	TGTGCCAGCAGTCCTACAGGGACAGGGCAGAACGAGCAGTACTTC	CASSPTGTGQNEQYF
-	TRBV27	TRBJ1-1	-	TGTGCCAGCAGCATAGGACTAAACACTGAAGCTTTCTTT	CASSIGLNTEAFF
-	TRBV19	TRBJ2-1	-	TGTGCCAGTAGTAGGGACACAGACAATGAGCAGTTCTTC	CASSRDTDNEQFF
-	TRBV9	TRBJ2-7	-	TGTGCCAGCAGTTCCCACAGGGACCCCTCCTACGAGCAGTACTTC	CASSSHRDPSYEQYF
TRBD2	TRBV29-1	TRBJ2-3	-	TGCAGCGGGACTGGAGCGGGGGGGCTGACAGATACGCAGTATTTT	CSGTGAGGLTDTQYF
-	TRBV7-2	TRBJ2-5	-	TGTGCCAGCAACCTCGGAGGCGGCCAAGAGACCCAGTACTTC	CASNLGGGQETQYF
-	TRBV4-3	TRBJ2-7	-	TGCGCCAGCAGCCAAGAAGCACAGGGCACATACGAGCAGTACTTC	CASSQEAQGTYEQYF
TRBD1	TRBV30	TRBJ1-6	-	TGTGCCTGGAGCGGACAGGAGATTTATAATTCACCCCTCCACTTT	CAWSGQEIYNSPLHF
-	TRBV30	TRBJ1-2	-	TGTGCCTCTACTGACTCAGGGGATGGCTACACCTTC	CASTDSGDGYTF
-	TRBV30	TRBJ2-2	-	TGTGCCGGTGACATCGCGAACACCGGGGAGCTGTTTTTT	CAGDIANTGELFF
TRBD1	TRBV12-5	TRBJ1-2	-	TGTGCTAGTGGTTTGGAGGGGAAACAGGGGAATATTCCTAACTATGGCTACACCTTC	CASGLEGKQGNIPNYGYTF
TRBD2	TRBV7-2	TRBJ2-1	few	TGTGCCAGCAGCCGCCGGGGACTAACTTACAATGAGCAGTTCTTC	CASSRRGLTYNEQFF
TRBD1	TRBV12-5	TRBJ1-4	once	TGTGCTAGTGGTTCGGGTACACAGGGGTTGGGCGAAAAACTGTTTTTT	CASGSGTQGLGEKLFF
-	TRBV5-1	TRBJ2-1	-	TGCGCCAGCAGCTTGGAGGCTAGTCGAAATGAGCAGTTCTTC	CASSLEASRNEQFF
TRBD2	TRBV10-3	TRBJ2-4	-	TGTGCCATCAGTGAGTCTGCCGGACTAGCGGGGGCCCCCGGATGGATGGCCAAAAACATTCAGTACTTC	CAISESAGLAGAPGWMAKNIQYF
-	TRBV19	TRBJ2-3	-	TGTGCCAGTAGTATAACCTCAGCAGATACGCAGTATTTT	CASSITSADTQYF
TRBD2	TRBV5-1	TRBJ2-1	-	TGCGCCAGCAGCCCCTTGACTAGCGGGAGGGCGCTTAGGGATGAGCAGTTCTTC	CASSPLTSGRALRDEQFF
TRBD2	TRBV19	TRBJ2-1	-	TGTGCCAGTAGTATCTCCAGCGGGAGGGATTACAATGAGCAGTTCTTC	CASSISSGRDYNEQFF
-	TRBV5-4	TRBJ1-2	-	TGTGCCAGCAGCTTCGAGCGGCATGGCTACACCTTC	CASSFERHGYTF
-	TRBV30	TRBJ2-3	-	TGTGCCTGGAGCCCTTTCACAGATACGCAGTATTTT	CAWSPFTDTQYF
-	TRBV7-2	TRBJ1-1	-	TGTGCCAGCAGCTTATGGCGGAATACGAACACTGAAGCTTTCTTT	CASSLWRNTNTEAFF
-	TRBV2	TRBJ1-1	-	TGTGCCAGCAGTGTGGCCGGGGGGACTGAAGCTTTCTTT	CASSVAGGTEAFF
TRBD2	TRBV6-4	TRBJ2-2	-	TGTGCCAGCAGTGATGGCGGTAGCGGGACCACCGGGGAGCTGTTTTTT	CASSDGGSGTTGELFF
TRBD2	TRBV19	TRBJ2-1	once	TGTGCCAGTAGGCCAACGGGGGGGAATGAGCAGTTCTTC	CASRPTGGNEQFF
-	TRBV27	TRBJ1-1	-	TGTGCCAGCAGCCTGGACAGTGACACTGAAGCTTTCTTT	CASSLDSDTEAFF
TRBD1	TRBV19	TRBJ1-2	-	TGTGCCAGTAGCGTCGGACAGGGACTCGGGGGCTACACCTTC	CASSVGQGLGGYTF
-	TRBV4-3	TRBJ2-3	-	TGCGCCAGCAGCCAAGATCCAGGGACAAAGGCGCAGTATTTT	CASSQDPGTKAQYF
-	TRBV2	TRBJ1-2	few	TGTGCCAGCAGTGGGGACTACTCCTATGGCTACACCTTC	CASSGDYSYGYTF
-	TRBV29-1	TRBJ1-2	-	TGCAGCGCCGAGAGTGGCAGGAAGGAGGGAAGCTATGGCTACACCTTC	CSAESGRKEGSYGYTF
-	TRBV27	TRBJ2-1	-	TGTGCCAGCAGTTTATCCCGGGACAACAATGAGCAGTTCTTC	CASSLSRDNNEQFF
TRBD1	TRBV27	TRBJ1-2	-	TGTGCCAGCAGAACGGACAGGGAAGGGGTGCACTATGGCTACACCTTC	CASRTDREGVHYGYTF
TRBD1	TRBV5-4	TRBJ2-7	-	TGTGCCAGCAGCTTGTGGGGACAGTCTCGGAGCTCCTACGAGCAGTACTTC	CASSLWGQSRSSYEQYF
-	TRBV7-8	TRBJ2-2	-	TGTGCCAGCAGCTCGATAACTAGCCCCGGGGAGCTGTTTTTT	CASSSITSPGELFF
TRBD1	TRBV14	TRBJ2-7	-	TGTGCCAGCAGCCAAGTGAGGGGGCAAGGGGCCGACGAGCAGTACTTC	CASSQVRGQGADEQYF
-	TRBV4-3	TRBJ1-1	-	TGCGCCAGCAGCTCAACACAGACATTTGAAGCTTTCTTT	CASSSTQTFEAFF
TRBD2	TRBV5-6	TRBJ2-7	-	TGTGCCAGCAGCTTGTATTGGTCTAGCGGGAGCCTGAGCGAGCAGTACTTC	CASSLYWSSGSLSEQYF
-	TRBV9	TRBJ1-2	few	TGTGCCAGCAGCCCTGGGGCCTTTCCAGCCCAAGGCTACACCTTC	CASSPGAFPAQGYTF
-	TRBV7-9	TRBJ2-5	-	TGTGCCAGTTCGAGACACAGGGCCCCAGAGACCCAGTACTTC	CASSRHRAPETQYF
-	TRBV1	TRBJ1-2	-	TGCACCAGCAGCCAAGTCCCTCTGGAGGGGGCTCAATATGGCTACACCTTC	CTSSQVPLEGAQYGYTF
TRBD2	TRBV29-1	TRBJ2-1	-	TGCAGCGTTGCGGCGGGAGCTGGGAATGAGCAGTTCTTC	CSVAAGAGNEQFF
-	TRBV7-2	TRBJ1-1	-	TGTGCCAGCAGCTTCTCCCGGGACTGGGGGGAAGCTTTCTTT	CASSFSRDWGEAFF
-	TRBV7-9	TRBJ1-2	-	TGTGCCAGCAGCTTAGATAGGGGGACCAAGGATGGCTACACCTTC	CASSLDRGTKDGYTF
TRBD2	TRBV5-6	TRBJ2-1	-	TGTGCCAGCAGCTTGGCTAGCGGGAGGTACGATGAGCAGTTCTTC	CASSLASGRYDEQFF
-	TRBV25-1	TRBJ1-3	-	TGTGCCAGCAAAGAGGCTGGAAACACCATATATTTT	CASKEAGNTIYF
-	TRBV9	TRBJ2-5	-	TGTGCCAGCAGCTCCCAGGACAGTCAAGAGACCCAGTACTTC	CASSSQDSQETQYF
-	TRBV19	TRBJ1-2	-	TGTGCCAGTAGTTCCACCGGGACACTGAGCGGCGGCTACACCTTC	CASSSTGTLSGGYTF
-	TRBV2	TRBJ2-7	-	TGTGCCAGCAGTGAAACGGTGAGCTACGAGCAGTACTTC	CASSETVSYEQYF
-	TRBV5-4	TRBJ2-7	-	TGTGCCAGCAGCTCAGAGAGGACCCCGGCGGGGGAGCAGTACTTC	CASSSERTPAGEQYF
TRBD2	TRBV5-1	TRBJ2-1	-	TGCGCCAGCAGCGGCGGACTAGCGGGAGGTTCCCCTTGGGATGAGCAGTTCTTC	CASSGGLAGGSPWDEQFF
-	TRBV4-3	TRBJ2-6	-	TGCGCCAGCAGCCAAGGGGGGGACTTTCAGGTTTTCTCTGGGGCCAACGTCCTGACTTTC	CASSQGGDFQVFSGANVLTF
TRBD2	TRBV11-3	TRBJ2-1	-	TGTGCCAGCAGCTTAACAGTAGGACTAGCGGACAATGAGCAGTTCTTC	CASSLTVGLADNEQFF
-	TRBV6-6	TRBJ2-5	-	TGTGCCAGCAGTCCCCTGCGGGGTGAGACCCAGTACTTC	CASSPLRGETQYF
TRBD1	TRBV5-6	TRBJ2-2	-	TGTGCCAGCAGCTTGACGGACAGGGACACCGGGGAGCTGTTTTTT	CASSLTDRDTGELFF
TRBD1	TRBV2	TRBJ2-1	few	TGTGCCAGCAGGGACAGGGGCTACAATGAGCAGTTCTTC	CASRDRGYNEQFF